This TCR beta chain was identified in a study of T cells after yellow fever vaccination. Study results and limitations: The secondary response peaked faster, at day 5 versus 15, but was weaker.

MiXCR, applied by TCRdb to the 5' RACE reads, yields one record per CDR3 protein. This table holds 500,000 to 650,000 distinct CDR3 sequences, around a sixth found once. About this clonotype itself: What it binds is not known.

This specimen was PBMCs, taken about 5 days after the first yellow fever vaccination. The receptor was isolated from a man younger than 35 who received the YFV17D yellow fever vaccine.

CDR3 in DNA: TGCGCCAGCAGCTTATATGGCCAGGGAGCCTACAATGAGCAGTTCTTC. Its translation is CASSLYGQGAYNEQFF. V and J are TRBV5-1 and TRBJ2-1; D might be TRBD1 or TRBD2, each matching 5 bases. Germline-derived CDR1 and CDR2 are SGHRS and YFSETQ. The CDR3 runs to 16 residues. Trimming took off 2 bases at V and 2 bases at J, with 14 bases between the two ends.